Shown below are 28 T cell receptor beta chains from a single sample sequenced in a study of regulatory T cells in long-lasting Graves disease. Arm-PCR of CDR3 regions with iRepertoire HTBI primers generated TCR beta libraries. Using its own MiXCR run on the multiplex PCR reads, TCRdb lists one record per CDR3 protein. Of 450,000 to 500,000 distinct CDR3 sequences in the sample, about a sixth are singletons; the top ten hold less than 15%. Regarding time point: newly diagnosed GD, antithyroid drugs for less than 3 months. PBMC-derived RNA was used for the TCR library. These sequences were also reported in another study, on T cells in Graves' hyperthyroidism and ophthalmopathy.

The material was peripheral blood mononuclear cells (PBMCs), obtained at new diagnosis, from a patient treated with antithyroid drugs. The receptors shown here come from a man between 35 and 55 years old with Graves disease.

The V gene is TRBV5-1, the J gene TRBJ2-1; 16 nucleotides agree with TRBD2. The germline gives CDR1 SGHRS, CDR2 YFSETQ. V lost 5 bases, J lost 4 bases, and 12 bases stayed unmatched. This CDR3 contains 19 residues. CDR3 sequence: CASSFTGTSGRARYNEQFF. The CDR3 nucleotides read TGCGCCAGCAGTTTTACCGGGACTAGCGGGAGGGCCCGGTACAATGAGCAGTTCTTC.

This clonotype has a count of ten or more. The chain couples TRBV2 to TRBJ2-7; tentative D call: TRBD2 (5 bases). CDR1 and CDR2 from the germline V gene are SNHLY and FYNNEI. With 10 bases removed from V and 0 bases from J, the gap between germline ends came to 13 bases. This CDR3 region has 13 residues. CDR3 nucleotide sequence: TGTGCCACCTCTCAGCGGAGCTCCTACGAGCAGTACTTC. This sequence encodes CATSQRSSYEQYF.

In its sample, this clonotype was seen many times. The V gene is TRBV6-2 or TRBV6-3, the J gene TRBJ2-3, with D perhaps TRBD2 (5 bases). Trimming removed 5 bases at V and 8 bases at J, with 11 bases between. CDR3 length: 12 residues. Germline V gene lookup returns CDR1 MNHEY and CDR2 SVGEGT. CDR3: CASSEGLGTQYF. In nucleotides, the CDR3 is TGTGCCAGCAGTGAGGGTCTGGGTACGCAGTATTTT.

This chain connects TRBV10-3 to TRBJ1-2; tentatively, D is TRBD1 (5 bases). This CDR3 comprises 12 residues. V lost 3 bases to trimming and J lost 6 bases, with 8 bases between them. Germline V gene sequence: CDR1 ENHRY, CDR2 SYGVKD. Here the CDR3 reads CAISERGDGYTF. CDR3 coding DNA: TGTGCCATCAGTGAAAGAGGGGATGGCTACACCTTC.

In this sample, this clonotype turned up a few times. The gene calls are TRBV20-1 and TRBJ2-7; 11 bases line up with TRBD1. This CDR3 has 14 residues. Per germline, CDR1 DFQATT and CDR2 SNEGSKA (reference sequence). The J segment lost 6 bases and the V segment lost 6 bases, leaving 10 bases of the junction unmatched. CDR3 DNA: TGCAGTGCGGAAGAACCCGGGACAGGGGGCGAGCAGTACTTC. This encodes CSAEEPGTGGEQYF.

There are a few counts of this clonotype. The DNA of the CDR3 is TGCAGTGCTACGAACGGACGGGATAATTCACCCCTCCACTTT. Amino acid sequence: CSATNGRDNSPLHF. V and J are TRBV20-1 and TRBJ1-6, with no clear D. This CDR3 spans 14 amino acids. V was clipped by 4 bases and J by 5 bases, with 12 bases between them. Looked up from germline, CDR1 is DFQATT and CDR2 is SNEGSKA (reference sequence).

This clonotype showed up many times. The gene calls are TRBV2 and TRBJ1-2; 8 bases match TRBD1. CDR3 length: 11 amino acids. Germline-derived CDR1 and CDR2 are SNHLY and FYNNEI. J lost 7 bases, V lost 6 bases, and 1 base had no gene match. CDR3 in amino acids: CASRDRAGYTF. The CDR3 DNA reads TGTGCCAGCAGGGACAGGGCTGGCTACACCTTC.

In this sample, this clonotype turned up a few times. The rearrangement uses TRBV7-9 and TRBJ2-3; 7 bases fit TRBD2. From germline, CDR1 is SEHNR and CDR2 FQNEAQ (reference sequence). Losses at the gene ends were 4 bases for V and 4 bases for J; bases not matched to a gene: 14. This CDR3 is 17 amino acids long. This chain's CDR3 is CASSSRMGAGMSDTQYF. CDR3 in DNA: TGTGCCAGCAGCTCCCGAATGGGAGCGGGAATGTCAGATACGCAGTATTTT.

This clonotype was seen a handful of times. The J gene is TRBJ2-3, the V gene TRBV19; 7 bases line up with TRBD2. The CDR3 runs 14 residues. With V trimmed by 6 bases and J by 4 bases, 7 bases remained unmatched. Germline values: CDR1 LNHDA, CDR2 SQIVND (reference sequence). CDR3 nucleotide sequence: TGTGCCAGTAGCACGTCTACTAGCGCAGATACGCAGTATTTT. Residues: CASSTSTSADTQYF.

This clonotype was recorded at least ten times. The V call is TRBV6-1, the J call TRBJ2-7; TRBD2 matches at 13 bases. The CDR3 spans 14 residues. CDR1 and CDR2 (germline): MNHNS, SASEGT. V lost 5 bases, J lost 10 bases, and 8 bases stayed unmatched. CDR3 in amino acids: CASSHGLAGEKQYF. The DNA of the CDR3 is TGTGCCAGCAGTCACGGACTAGCGGGAGAGAAACAGTACTTC.

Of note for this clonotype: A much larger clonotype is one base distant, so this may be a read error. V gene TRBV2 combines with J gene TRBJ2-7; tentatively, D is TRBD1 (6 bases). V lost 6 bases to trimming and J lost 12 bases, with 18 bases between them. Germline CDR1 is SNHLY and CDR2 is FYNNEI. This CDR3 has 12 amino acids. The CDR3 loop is CASSRRDKGPYF. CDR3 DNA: TGTGCCAGCAGCCGCCGGGACAAGGGGCCGTACTTC. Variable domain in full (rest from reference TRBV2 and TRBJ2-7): EPEVTQTPSHQVTQMGQEVILRCVPISNHLYFYWYRQILGQKVEFLVSFYNNEISEKSEIFDDQFSVERPDGSNFTLKIRSTKLEDSAMYFCASSRRDKGPYFGPGTRLTVT.

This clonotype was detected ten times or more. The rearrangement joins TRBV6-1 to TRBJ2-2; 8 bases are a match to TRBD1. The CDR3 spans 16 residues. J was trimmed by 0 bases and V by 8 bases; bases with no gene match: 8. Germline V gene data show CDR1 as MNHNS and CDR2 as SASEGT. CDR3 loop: CASLRATGANTGELFF. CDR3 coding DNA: TGTGCCAGCCTCCGGGCGACAGGGGCGAACACCGGGGAGCTGTTTTTT.

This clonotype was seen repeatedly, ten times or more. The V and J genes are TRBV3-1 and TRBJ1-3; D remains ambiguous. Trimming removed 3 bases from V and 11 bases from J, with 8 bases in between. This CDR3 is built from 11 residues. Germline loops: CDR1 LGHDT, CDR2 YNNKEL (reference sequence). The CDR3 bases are TGTGCCAGCAGCCAGACCGACGCCATATATTTT. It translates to CASSQTDAIYF. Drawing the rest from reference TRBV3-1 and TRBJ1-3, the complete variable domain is DTAVSQTPKYLVTQMGNDKSIKCEQNLGHDTMYWYKQDSKKFLKIMFSYNNKELIINETVPNRFSPKSPDKAHLNLHINSLELGDSAVYFCASSQTDAIYFGEGSWLTVV.

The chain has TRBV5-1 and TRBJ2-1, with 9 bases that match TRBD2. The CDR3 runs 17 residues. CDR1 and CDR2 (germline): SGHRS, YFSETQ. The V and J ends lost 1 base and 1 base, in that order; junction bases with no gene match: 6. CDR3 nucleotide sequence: TGCGCCAGCAGCTTGATGATAGCGGGAGAGTCCTACAATGAGCAGTTCTTC. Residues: CASSLMIAGESYNEQFF.

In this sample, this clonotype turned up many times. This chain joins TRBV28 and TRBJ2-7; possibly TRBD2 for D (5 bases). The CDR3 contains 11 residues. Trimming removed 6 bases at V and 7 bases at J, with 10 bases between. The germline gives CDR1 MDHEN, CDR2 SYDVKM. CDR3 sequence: CASSLGSEQYF. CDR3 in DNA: TGTGCCAGCAGCTTAGGGAGTGAGCAGTACTTC. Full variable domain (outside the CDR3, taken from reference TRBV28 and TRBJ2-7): DVKVTQSSRYLVKRTGEKVFLECVQDMDHENMFWYRQDPGLGLRLIYFSYDVKMKEKGDIPEGYSVSREKKERFSLILESASTNQTSMYLCASSLGSEQYFGPGTRLTVT.

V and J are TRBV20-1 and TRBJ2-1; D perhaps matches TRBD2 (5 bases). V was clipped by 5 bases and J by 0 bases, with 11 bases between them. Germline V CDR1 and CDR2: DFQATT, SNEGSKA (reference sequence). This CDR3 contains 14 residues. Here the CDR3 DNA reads TGCAGTGCTTTGGAGCGGTACTCCTACAATGAGCAGTTCTTC. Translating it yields CSALERYSYNEQFF.

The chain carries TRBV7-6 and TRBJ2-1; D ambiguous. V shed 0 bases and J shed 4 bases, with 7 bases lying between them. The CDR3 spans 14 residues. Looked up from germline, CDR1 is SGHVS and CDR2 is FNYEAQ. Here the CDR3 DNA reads TGTGCCAGCAGCTTAGCAGCACAGTACAATGAGCAGTTCTTC. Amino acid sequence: CASSLAAQYNEQFF.

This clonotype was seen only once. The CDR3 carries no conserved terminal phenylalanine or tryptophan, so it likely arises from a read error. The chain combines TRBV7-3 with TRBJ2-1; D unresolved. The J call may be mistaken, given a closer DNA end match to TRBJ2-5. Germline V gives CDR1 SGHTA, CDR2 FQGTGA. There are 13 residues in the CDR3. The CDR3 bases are TGTGCCAGCAGCCGGAATCCTTGGGAGACCCAGTACCTC. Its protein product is CASSRNPWETQYL.

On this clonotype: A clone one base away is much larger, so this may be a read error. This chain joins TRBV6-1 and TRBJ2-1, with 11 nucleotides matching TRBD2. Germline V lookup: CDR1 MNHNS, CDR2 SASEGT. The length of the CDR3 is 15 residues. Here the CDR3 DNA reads TGTGCCAGCAGCCCGGGACTAGCGGAAGACAATGAGCAGCTCTTC. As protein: CASSPGLAEDNEQLF.

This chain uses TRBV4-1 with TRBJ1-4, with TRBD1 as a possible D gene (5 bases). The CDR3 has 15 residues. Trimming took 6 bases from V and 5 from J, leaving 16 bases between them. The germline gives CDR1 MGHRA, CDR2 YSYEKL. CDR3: CASSTPGRGNEKLFF. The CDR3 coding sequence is TGCGCCAGCAGTACCCCGGGACGGGGGAATGAAAAACTGTTTTTT.

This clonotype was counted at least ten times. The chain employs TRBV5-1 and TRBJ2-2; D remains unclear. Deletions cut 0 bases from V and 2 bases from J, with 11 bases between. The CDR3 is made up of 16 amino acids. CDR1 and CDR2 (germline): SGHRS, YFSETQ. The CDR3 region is CASSLAGQENTGELFF. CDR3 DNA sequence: TGCGCCAGCAGCTTGGCCGGGCAGGAAAACACCGGGGAGCTGTTTTTT.

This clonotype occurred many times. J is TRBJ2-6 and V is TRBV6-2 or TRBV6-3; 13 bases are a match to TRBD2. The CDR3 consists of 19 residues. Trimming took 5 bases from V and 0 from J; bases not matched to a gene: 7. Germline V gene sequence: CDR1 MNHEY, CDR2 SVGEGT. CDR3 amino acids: CASSRPGLAGRSGANVLTF. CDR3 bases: TGTGCCAGCAGTAGACCGGGACTAGCGGGACGCTCTGGGGCCAACGTCCTGACTTTC.

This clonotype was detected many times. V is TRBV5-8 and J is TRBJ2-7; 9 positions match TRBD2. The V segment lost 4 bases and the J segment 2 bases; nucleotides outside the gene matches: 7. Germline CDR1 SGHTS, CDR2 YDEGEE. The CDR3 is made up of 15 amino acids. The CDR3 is CASSRGSSGTYEQYF. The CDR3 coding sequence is TGTGCCAGCAGCCGCGGGTCTAGCGGGACCTACGAGCAGTACTTC. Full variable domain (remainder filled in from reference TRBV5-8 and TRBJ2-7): EAGVTQSPTHLIKTRGQQATLRCSPISGHTSVYWYQQALGLGLQFLLWYDEGEERNRGNFPPRFSGRQFPNYSSELNVNALELEDSALYLCASSRGSSGTYEQYFGPGTRLTVT.

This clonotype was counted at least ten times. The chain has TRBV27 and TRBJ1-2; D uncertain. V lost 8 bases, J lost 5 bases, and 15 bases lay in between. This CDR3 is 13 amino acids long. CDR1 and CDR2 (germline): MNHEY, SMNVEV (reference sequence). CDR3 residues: CASGKGYGYGYTF. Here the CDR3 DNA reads TGTGCCAGCGGAAAGGGTTACGGTTATGGCTACACCTTC.

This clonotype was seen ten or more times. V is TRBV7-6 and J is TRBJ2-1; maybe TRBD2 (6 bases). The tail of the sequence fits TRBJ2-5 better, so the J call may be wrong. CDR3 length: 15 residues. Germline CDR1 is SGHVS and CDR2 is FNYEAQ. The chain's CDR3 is CASSTVLGGLETQYF. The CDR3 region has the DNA TGTGCCAGCAGCACGGTCCTCGGGGGACTCGAGACCCAGTACTTC.

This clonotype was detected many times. The chain's CDR3 is CASRGLDRGSYEQYF. The CDR3, as DNA: TGTGCCAGCAGGGGGCTAGACAGGGGCTCCTACGAGCAGTACTTC. V is TRBV6-1 and J is TRBJ2-7, with TRBD1 matching over 8 bases. Germline CDR1 reads MNHNS; CDR2 reads SASEGT. This CDR3 spans 15 amino acids. Trimming at V came to 6 bases and at J to 0 bases, leaving 7 bases not matched to a gene.

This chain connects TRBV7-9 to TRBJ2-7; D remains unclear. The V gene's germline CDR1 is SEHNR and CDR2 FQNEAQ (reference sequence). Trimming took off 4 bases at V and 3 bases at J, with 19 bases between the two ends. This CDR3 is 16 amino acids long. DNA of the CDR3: TGTGCCAGCAGCTCCCCACACCGGGCCGCATACTACGAGCAGTACTTC. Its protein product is CASSSPHRAAYYEQYF.

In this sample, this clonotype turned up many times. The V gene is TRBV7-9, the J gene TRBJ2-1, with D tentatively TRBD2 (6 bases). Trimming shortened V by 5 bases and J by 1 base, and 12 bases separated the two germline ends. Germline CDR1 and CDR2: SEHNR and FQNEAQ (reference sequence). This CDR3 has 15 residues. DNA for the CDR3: TGTGCCAGCAGCCCCCGGGACTTATCCTACAATGAGCAGTTCTTC. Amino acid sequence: CASSPRDLSYNEQFF.